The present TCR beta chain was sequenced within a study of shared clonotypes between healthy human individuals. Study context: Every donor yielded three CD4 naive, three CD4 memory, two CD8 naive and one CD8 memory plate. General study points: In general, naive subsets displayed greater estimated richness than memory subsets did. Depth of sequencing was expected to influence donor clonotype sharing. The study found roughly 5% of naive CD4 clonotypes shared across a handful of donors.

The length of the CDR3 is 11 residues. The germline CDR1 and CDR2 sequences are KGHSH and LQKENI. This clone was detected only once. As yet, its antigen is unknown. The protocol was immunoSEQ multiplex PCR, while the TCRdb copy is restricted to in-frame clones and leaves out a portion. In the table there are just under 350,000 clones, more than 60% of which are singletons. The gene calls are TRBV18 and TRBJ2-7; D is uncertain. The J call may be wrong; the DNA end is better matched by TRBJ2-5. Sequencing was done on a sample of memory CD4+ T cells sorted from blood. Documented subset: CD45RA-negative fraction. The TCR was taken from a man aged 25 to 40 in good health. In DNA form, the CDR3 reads TGTGCCAGCTCACTATCAGAGACCCAGTACTTC. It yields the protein CASSLSETQYF.